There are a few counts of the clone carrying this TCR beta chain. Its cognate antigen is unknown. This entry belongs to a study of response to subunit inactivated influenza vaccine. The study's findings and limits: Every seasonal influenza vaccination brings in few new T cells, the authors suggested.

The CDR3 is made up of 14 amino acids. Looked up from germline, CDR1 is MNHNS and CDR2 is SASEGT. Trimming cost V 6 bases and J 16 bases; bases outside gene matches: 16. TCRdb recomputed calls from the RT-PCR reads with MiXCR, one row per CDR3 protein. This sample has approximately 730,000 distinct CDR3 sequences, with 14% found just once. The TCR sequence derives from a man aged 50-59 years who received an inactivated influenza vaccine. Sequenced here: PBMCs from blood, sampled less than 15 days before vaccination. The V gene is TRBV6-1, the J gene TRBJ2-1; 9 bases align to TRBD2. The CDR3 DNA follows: TGTGCCAGCAGAGACCCACACCTAGCGGGACGGCCTTTCTTC. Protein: CASRDPHLAGRPFF.